The 28 T cell receptor beta chains below all came from one sample that was sequenced in a study of OX40 agonist ivuxolimab in advanced cancers. Sequencing used immunoSEQ multiplex PCR; TCRdb keeps in-frame clones, though not all of them. The table has about 20,000 clones, 79% seen once; the top ten hold roughly a third. Sample: CD4+ or CD8+ T cells sorted from blood, taken in a trial of the OX40 agonist ivuxolimab. These receptors all come from an adult with an advanced solid tumor such as melanoma, head and neck, liver or kidney cancer.

This clone was seen a few times. The rearrangement links TRBV7-9 to TRBJ2-7; D is uncertain. V was pared by 5 bases and J by 2 bases, with 7 bases between. The germline V gene encodes CDR1 SEHNR and CDR2 FQNEAQ (reference sequence). The length of the CDR3 is 12 residues. The CDR3 DNA follows: TGTGCCAGCAGCCCCAGGCCCTACGAGCAGTACTTC. Translation gives CASSPRPYEQYF.

This clone is termed medium-sized (0.01 to 0.1%). J is TRBJ1-1 and V is TRBV27; tentatively, D is TRBD1 (6 bases). The germline V and J ends were trimmed by 8 bases and 1 base, with 14 bases remaining between them. Germline CDR1 and CDR2: MNHEY and SMNVEV (reference sequence). The CDR3 totals 14 residues. Here the CDR3 reads CASCPGQTNTEAFF. The CDR3 DNA reads as TGTGCCAGCTGCCCAGGACAGACGAACACTGAAGCTTTCTTT.

This chain joins TRBV30 and TRBJ2-1, with 14 bases identical to TRBD2. Unmatched junction bases numbered 19, after V lost 6 bases and J lost 9 bases. Looked up from germline, CDR1 is GTSNPN and CDR2 is SVGIG (reference sequence). The CDR3 runs 18 residues. The CDR3 region is CACLPRTSGGYLIGEQFF. The CDR3 nucleotides are TGTGCCTGTCTGCCTCGGACTAGCGGGGGGTACCTTATCGGTGAGCAGTTCTTC. The complete variable domain, with remaining parts taken from reference TRBV30 and TRBJ2-1, reads SQTIHQWPATLVQPVGSPLSLECTVEGTSNPNLYWYRQAAGRGLQLLFYSVGIGQISSEVPQNLSASRPQDRQFILSSKKLLLSDSGFYLCACLPRTSGGYLIGEQFFGPGTRLTVL.

This clone was seen a single time. The chain uses TRBV19 and TRBJ2-3; TRBD2 might be the D (7 bases). Trimming shortened V by 3 bases and J by 6 bases, and 16 bases separated the two germline ends. Germline CDR1 LNHDA, CDR2 SQIVND (reference sequence). CDR3 size: 15 residues. CDR3 amino acids: CASSMLAAGGDTQYF. The CDR3 DNA reads as TGTGCCAGTAGTATGCTAGCGGCCGGGGGCGATACGCAGTATTTT.

The V gene is TRBV9, the J gene TRBJ1-1; the D is unclear. The CDR3 extends over 16 amino acids. Trimming stripped 0 bases from V and 1 base from J, with 13 bases between. CDR1 SGDLS and CDR2 YYNGEE come from the germline V gene. The CDR3 nucleotides read TGTGCCAGCAGCGTAGGACAATCTGGAAGGAACACTGAAGCTTTCTTT. This gives the protein CASSVGQSGRNTEAFF.

This chain's CDR3 is CASSGTGPSYEQYF. DNA of the CDR3: TGTGCCAGCAGCGGGACAGGGCCCTCCTACGAGCAGTACTTC. The chain links TRBV27 to TRBJ2-7, with 9 bases aligning to TRBD1. V trimming: 6 bases; J trimming: 0 bases; junction bases outside the gene matches: 3. The CDR3 has 14 amino acids. Per the germline V gene, CDR1 is MNHEY and CDR2 is SMNVEV (reference sequence).

V and J are TRBV4-2 and TRBJ1-1; D is unclear. This CDR3 region has 13 residues. V was shortened by 0 bases and J by 7 bases, with 9 bases between the two germline ends. CDR1 and CDR2 from the germline V gene are LGHNA and YNFKEQ. Here the CDR3 DNA reads TGTGCCAGCAGCCAAGAATCAGAGTTTGAAGCTTTCTTT. As protein: CASSQESEFEAFF.

This sequence joins TRBV5-6 and TRBJ2-5; D not resolved. Germline V CDR1 and CDR2: SGHDT, YYEEEE. V dropped 0 bases and J dropped 5 bases, with 14 bases sitting between them. This CDR3 region has 15 residues. CDR3 loop: CASSLGAQPRETQYF. The CDR3 bases are TGTGCCAGCAGCTTGGGAGCACAGCCTAGGGAGACCCAGTACTTC.

V usage is TRBV19 and J usage is TRBJ2-7, with D unclear. Germline CDR1 LNHDA, CDR2 SQIVND (reference sequence). The CDR3 runs 15 residues. V was cut by 9 bases and J by 2 bases, with 20 bases left in between. This CDR3 is CASSLWASETYEQYF. Written as DNA, the CDR3 is TGTGCCAGCAGTCTCTGGGCGTCAGAGACCTACGAGCAGTACTTC.

The rearrangement uses TRBV6-6 and TRBJ1-2; D is ambiguous. The CDR3 has 13 amino acids. Trimming removed 0 bases at V and 7 bases at J, with 9 bases between. Germline CDR1 and CDR2: MNHNY and SVGAGI (reference sequence). Here the CDR3 DNA reads TGTGCCAGCAGTTACTCAGGAGGGTCTGGCTACACCTTC. It yields the protein CASSYSGGSGYTF.

The V gene is TRBV6-1, the J gene TRBJ1-1; D call uncertain. Looked up from germline, CDR1 is MNHNS and CDR2 is SASEGT. CDR3 length: 13 amino acids. V lost 2 bases, J lost 4 bases, and 8 bases lay in between. The CDR3 region is CASSELFSTEAFF. Written as DNA, the CDR3 is TGTGCCAGCAGTGAACTTTTTAGCACTGAAGCTTTCTTT.

This chain connects TRBV4-1 to TRBJ1-3; a weak D match, TRBD1 (5 bases). The CDR3 sequence is 17 residues long. Trimming left V 2 bases short and J 0 bases short, with 14 bases between. Germline CDR1 MGHRA, CDR2 YSYEKL. The CDR3 is CASSQNQGALSGNTIYF. The CDR3, as DNA: TGCGCCAGCAGCCAAAACCAAGGGGCCCTCTCTGGAAACACCATATATTTT.

CDR3 sequence reads: CASMEGTGDGNTIYF. In DNA, the CDR3 is TGTGCCAGCATGGAGGGGACAGGGGACGGAAACACCATATATTTT. This rearrangement joins TRBV6-5 to TRBJ1-3; 10 positions agree with TRBD1. The CDR3 is made up of 15 amino acids. The germline CDR1 and CDR2 sequences are MNHEY and SVGAGI. V dropped 7 bases and J dropped 4; count of bases not matched to a gene: 7.

As concerns this clone: One end of the junction is discordant with germline, which a read error may explain. The identical CDR3 is also encoded by other nucleotide sequences in the sample. The genes are TRBV29-1 and TRBJ2-1; 8 bases align to TRBD1. The germline CDR1 and CDR2 sequences are SQVTM and ANQGSEA. CDR3 length: 15 amino acids. CDR3 amino acids: CSVEPQGDSYNEQFF. The CDR3 DNA reads as TGCAGTGTTGAACCACAGGGGGATTCCTACAATGAGCAGTTCTTC.

The V gene is TRBV5-1, the J gene TRBJ2-7; perhaps TRBD1 as D (6 bases). V was cut by 4 bases and J by 2 bases, with 10 bases left in between. Per the germline V gene, CDR1 is SGHRS and CDR2 is YFSETQ. The CDR3 is 13 residues long. CDR3 DNA: TGCGCCAGCAGCCATGGACAGACCTACGAGCAGTACTTC. Encoded protein: CASSHGQTYEQYF.

J is TRBJ1-5 and V is TRBV5-1; D is unclear. This CDR3 spans 13 amino acids. The germline CDR1 and CDR2 sequences are SGHRS and YFSETQ. V lost 0 bases and J 2 bases, leaving 3 bases between the germline ends. The CDR3 region is CASSLDGNQPQHF. For the CDR3, the DNA is TGCGCCAGCAGCTTGGACGGCAATCAGCCCCAGCATTTT.

The V gene is TRBV29-1, the J gene TRBJ1-2, with D perhaps matching TRBD1 (5 bases). Per the germline V gene, CDR1 is SQVTM and CDR2 is ANQGSEA. V lost 6 bases to trimming and J lost 4 bases, with 9 bases between them. The CDR3 has 11 amino acids. CDR3 protein: CSVAGTYGYTF. The CDR3, as DNA: TGCAGCGTGGCAGGGACCTATGGCTACACCTTC. The whole variable domain, remainder taken from reference TRBV29-1 and TRBJ1-2, is SAVISQKPSRDICQRGTSLTIQCQVDSQVTMMFWYRQQPGQSLTLIATANQGSEATYESGFVIDKFPISRPNLTFSTLTVSNMSPEDSSIYLCSVAGTYGYTFGSGTRLTVV.

This chain links TRBV6-5 with TRBJ2-7; 7 nucleotides agree with TRBD1. The CDR3 length is 14 residues. With 2 bases clipped from V and 6 bases from J, the junction kept 7 bases outside the gene matches. CDR1 MNHEY and CDR2 SVGAGI come from the germline V gene. CDR3 nucleotide sequence: TGTGCCAGCAGTTACAGCAGGGGGTGGCCCGAGCAGTACTTC. Encoded protein: CASSYSRGWPEQYF.

The chain combines TRBV4-3 with TRBJ2-3; 8 positions match TRBD2. Per germline, CDR1 LGHNA and CDR2 YSLEER. This CDR3 region has 15 residues. Trimming took 2 bases from V and 2 from J; bases not matched to a gene: 3. The CDR3 here is CASSQLAGITDTQYF. For the CDR3, the DNA is TGCGCCAGCAGCCAATTAGCGGGGATCACAGATACGCAGTATTTT.

Concerning this clone itself: The same CDR3 also results from other DNA sequences found in this sample. The rearrangement links TRBV5-5 to TRBJ2-7; D is unresolved. CDR3 length equals 12 residues. Germline V gene lookup returns CDR1 SGHKS and CDR2 YYEKEE (reference sequence). Trimming cost V 4 bases and J 4 bases, with 9 bases left between them. The CDR3: CASSQDAYEQYF. The CDR3 DNA follows: TGTGCCAGCAGCCAAGATGCTTACGAGCAGTACTTC.

The chain carries TRBV29-1 and TRBJ1-2, with D perhaps TRBD1 (5 bases). Deletions cut 4 bases from V and 4 bases from J, with 13 bases between. The germline gives CDR1 SQVTM, CDR2 ANQGSEA. The length of the CDR3 is 13 residues. The CDR3 region has the DNA TGCAGCGTTGGGCCGCCGGACACCTATGGCTACACCTTC. Translating it yields CSVGPPDTYGYTF.

This chain connects TRBV7-9 to TRBJ1-1; D is possibly TRBD1 (5 bases). The ends were cut back, 7 bases at V and 3 bases at J, with 9 bases in the middle. The CDR3 runs 12 residues. Germline V gene data show CDR1 as SEHNR and CDR2 as FQNEAQ (reference sequence). Here the CDR3 reads CASKRGDTEAFF. Here the CDR3 DNA reads TGTGCCAGCAAACGAGGGGACACTGAAGCTTTCTTT.

The chain uses TRBV7-3 and TRBJ2-3; weak D call: TRBD1 (5 bases). CDR1 SGHTA and CDR2 FQGTGA come from the germline V gene. V was clipped by 1 base and J by 3 bases, with 8 bases between them. This CDR3 spans 14 amino acids. In DNA form, the CDR3 reads TGTGCCAGCAGCTTAATAGGGGTAACAGATACGCAGTATTTT. This translates into CASSLIGVTDTQYF.

This clone appeared a single time. The V gene is TRBV19, the J gene TRBJ1-6, with D maybe TRBD1 (5 bases). Germline CDR1 and CDR2: LNHDA and SQIVND (reference sequence). V was shortened by 5 bases and J by 8 bases, with 19 bases between the two germline ends. This CDR3 has 16 residues. CDR3 nucleotide sequence: TGTGCCAGTAGTCCGCCGCGACAGTTAGGGGATTCACCCCTCCACTTT. Translating it yields CASSPPRQLGDSPLHF.

A single count supports this clone. CDR3 DNA sequence: TGTGCCAGCAGCTTAGAAGGGTCCCGCAATCAGCCCCAGCATTTT. Translating gives CASSLEGSRNQPQHF. This sequence joins TRBV7-8 and TRBJ1-5, with D unresolved. There are 15 residues in the CDR3. Germline CDR1 reads SGHVS; CDR2 reads FQNEAQ. Trimming took 1 base from V and 2 from J, leaving 9 bases between them.

The chain has TRBV19 and TRBJ1-1; a possible D gene is TRBD1 (5 bases). The V gene's germline CDR1 is LNHDA and CDR2 SQIVND (reference sequence). The CDR3 covers 14 residues. The ends were cut back, 10 bases at V and 0 bases at J, with 15 bases in the middle. The CDR3 reads CATHGGTMNTEAFF. CDR3 bases: TGTGCCACCCACGGCGGGACCATGAACACTGAAGCTTTCTTT.

This clone has just one count. The gene calls are TRBV6-4 and TRBJ2-3; 8 bases fit TRBD1. This CDR3 is built from 17 residues. Trimming at V came to 2 bases and at J to 0 bases, leaving 7 bases not matched to a gene. CDR1 and CDR2 from the germline V gene are MRHNA and SNTAGT. The CDR3 loop reads CASSDGTGLTSTDTQYF. CDR3 nucleotide sequence: TGTGCCAGCAGTGACGGGACAGGATTAACTAGCACAGATACGCAGTATTTT.

The rearrangement joins TRBV9 to TRBJ2-2, with 7 nucleotides matching TRBD1. Trimming at V came to 3 bases and at J to 14 bases, leaving 7 bases not matched to a gene. Per the germline V gene, CDR1 is SGDLS and CDR2 is YYNGEE. CDR3 size: 12 residues. CDR3 DNA sequence: TGTGCCAGCAGCGGACAGGGATCTGCTCTGTTTTTT. This gives the protein CASSGQGSALFF.